Presented here are 16 T cell receptor beta chains from one specimen sequenced in a study of T cell responses to AZD1222 COVID-19 vaccine. Measured with immunoSEQ multiplex PCR; TCRdb has only the in-frame clones, and not every one. The sample consists of around 94,000 clones, 85% of them appearing once. Sequencing was performed on peripheral blood, taken 28 days after the second AZD1222 dose. Every receptor here comes from an adult who received the AZD1222 COVID-19 vaccine.

This clone was counted between two and nine times. CDR3 bases: TGTGCCAGCAGTTCCCTTATCCAGGGTAGGACCTACGAGCAGTACTTC. Translation gives CASSSLIQGRTYEQYF. The chain is built from TRBV27 and TRBJ2-7, with D tentatively TRBD1 (5 bases). V lost 4 bases, J lost 2 bases, and 18 bases lay in between. There are 16 residues in the CDR3. Germline CDR1 MNHEY, CDR2 SMNVEV (reference sequence).

The CDR3 DNA reads TGTGCCACCGGGGTACTAGCGGGAGGTACCGGGGAGCTGTTTTTT. Its protein product is CATGVLAGGTGELFF. J is TRBJ2-2 and V is TRBV24-1; 12 nucleotides match TRBD2. The ends lost 9 bases at V and 5 bases at J; junction bases unmatched: 6. Germline CDR1 KGHDR, CDR2 SFDVKD. The CDR3 consists of 15 residues.

The genes are TRBV10-3 and TRBJ1-2; no clear D gene. The CDR3 consists of 13 residues. The V gene lost 4 bases and the J gene lost 1 base, with 7 bases spanning the gap. Germline V CDR1 and CDR2: ENHRY, SYGVKD. CDR3 region: CAISGTDNYGYTF. The CDR3 DNA sequence: TGTGCCATCAGTGGAACAGATAACTATGGCTACACCTTC.

Written as DNA, the CDR3 is TGTGCCAGCAGCCGCGGGACTAGCGGCTACGAGCAGTACTTC. Amino acid sequence: CASSRGTSGYEQYF. The chain joins TRBV7-2 to TRBJ2-7, with 11 bases matching TRBD2. Germline CDR1 is SGHTA and CDR2 is FQGNSA. Losses at the gene ends were 5 bases for V and 3 bases for J; bases not matched to a gene: 3. The CDR3 has 14 amino acids.

J is TRBJ2-1 and V is TRBV24-1; D is uncertain. The germline CDR1 and CDR2 sequences are KGHDR and SFDVKD. The CDR3 extends over 14 amino acids. The ends were cut back, 2 bases at V and 10 bases at J, with 14 bases in the middle. CDR3 DNA: TGTGCCACCAGTGATTCCCATTCGCGGTCGGAGCAGTTCTTC. Protein: CATSDSHSRSEQFF.

This chain links TRBV7-2 with TRBJ2-3; 10 bases agree with TRBD2. V was clipped by 1 base and J by 5 bases; unmatched bases: 6. CDR1 and CDR2 from the germline V gene are SGHTA and FQGNSA. This CDR3 is 16 amino acids long. The CDR3 bases are TGTGCCAGCAGCTTAGAAGCGGGAGGGGCGCAAGATACGCAGTATTTT. Translating gives CASSLEAGGAQDTQYF.

V is TRBV7-9 and J is TRBJ2-3; 10 bases fit TRBD2. Germline V gene lookup returns CDR1 SEHNR and CDR2 FQNEAQ (reference sequence). The CDR3 loop spans 16 amino acids. The junction had 10 bases not matched to a gene; V was cut back by 5 bases and J by 5 bases. The CDR3 here is CASSDKKAGGIDTQYF. CDR3 in DNA: TGTGCCAGCAGCGACAAAAAAGCGGGAGGGATAGATACGCAGTATTTT.

The chain carries TRBV7-9 and TRBJ2-7, with D possibly matching TRBD1 (6 bases). Germline CDR1 is SEHNR and CDR2 is FQNEAQ (reference sequence). The V end lost 5 bases, the J end lost 3 bases, and 23 bases lay between the germline ends. The CDR3 length is 17 residues. CDR3 amino acids: CASSVQSPGVGSYEQYF. CDR3 nucleotides: TGTGCCAGCAGCGTACAGAGTCCAGGGGTAGGCAGCTACGAGCAGTACTTC.

V gene TRBV5-6 combines with J gene TRBJ2-5; 14 bases agree with TRBD2. Germline values: CDR1 SGHDT, CDR2 YYEEEE. J was trimmed by 4 bases and V by 3 bases; bases with no gene match: 8. The length of the CDR3 is 17 residues. CDR3 nucleotides: TGTGCCAGCAGCTGGGGACTAGCGGGAGAGGTCGGAGAGACCCAGTACTTC. Its translation is CASSWGLAGEVGETQYF.

The rearrangement uses TRBV24-1 and TRBJ2-7; 8 bases align to TRBD1. V was clipped by 9 bases and J by 6 bases; unmatched bases: 9. The CDR3 is 13 residues long. Germline CDR1 is KGHDR and CDR2 is SFDVKD. As DNA, the CDR3 is TGTGCCACCCAAGGACAGGGTTCCCTCGAGCAGTACTTC. It encodes CATQGQGSLEQYF.

As DNA, the CDR3 is TGTGCCAGCAGCTTAGTAGCGGGAGGGCCGTACAATGAGCAGTTCTTC. Protein product: CASSLVAGGPYNEQFF. V and J are TRBV7-9 and TRBJ2-1; 11 positions agree with TRBD2. Looked up from germline, CDR1 is SEHNR and CDR2 is FQNEAQ (reference sequence). The J segment lost 4 bases and the V segment lost 1 base, leaving 3 bases of the junction unmatched. The CDR3 loop spans 16 amino acids.

The V and J genes are TRBV7-9 and TRBJ1-2; a weak D match, TRBD1 (5 bases). V was clipped by 5 bases and J by 8 bases, with 24 bases between them. The CDR3 has 16 amino acids. Looked up from germline, CDR1 is SEHNR and CDR2 is FQNEAQ (reference sequence). The CDR3, as DNA: TGTGCCAGCAGCCCCATATTCCTCGGAGGGGAAAAAGGCTACACCTTC. It encodes CASSPIFLGGEKGYTF.

V and J are TRBV10-3 and TRBJ2-7; 7 positions match TRBD1. The CDR3 has 15 residues. Trimming removed 4 bases from V and 5 bases from J; junction bases left unmatched: 11. CDR1 and CDR2 from the germline V gene are ENHRY and SYGVKD. For the CDR3, the DNA is TGTGCCATCAGTGTCTTGGGACAGTCTTTCAACGAGCAGTACTTC. Translating it yields CAISVLGQSFNEQYF.

The chain recombines TRBV23-1 with TRBJ2-5; D call uncertain. TRBV23-1 is designated an ORF whose function remains uncertain. V lost 10 bases and J lost 4, with 4 bases in between. The CDR3 length is 9 residues. The CDR3 reads CATRETQYF. The CDR3 region has the DNA TGCGCCACGCGAGAGACCCAGTACTTC.

J is TRBJ2-5 and V is TRBV5-1; D is uncertain. There are 13 residues in the CDR3. Per germline, CDR1 SGHRS and CDR2 YFSETQ. V was cut by 1 base and J by 3 bases, with 7 bases left in between. DNA of the CDR3: TGCGCCAGCAGCTTGATAGGGAAAGAGACCCAGTACTTC. Protein sequence: CASSLIGKETQYF. Variable domain in full (rest from reference TRBV5-1 and TRBJ2-5): KAGVTQTPRYLIKTRGQQVTLSCSPISGHRSVSWYQQTPGQGLQFLFEYFSETQRNKGNFPGRFSGRQFSNSRSEMNVSTLELGDSALYLCASSLIGKETQYFGPGTRLLVL.

A single count supports this clone. This sequence joins TRBV2 and TRBJ1-4; D is perhaps TRBD1 (5 bases). Per germline, CDR1 SNHLY and CDR2 FYNNEI. The CDR3 runs to 15 residues. V lost 4 bases and J lost 10, with 19 bases in between. The CDR3 DNA reads as TGTGCCAGCAGTGGACAGACACCAAGTCAAGGAAAACTGTTTTTT. Amino acids: CASSGQTPSQGKLFF. The full variable domain, its missing parts supplied by reference TRBV2 and TRBJ1-4, is EPEVTQTPSHQVTQMGQEVILRCVPISNHLYFYWYRQILGQKVEFLVSFYNNEISEKSEIFDDQFSVERPDGSNFTLKIRSTKLEDSAMYFCASSGQTPSQGKLFFGSGTQLSVL.